The source of this T cell receptor beta chain is a study of cytomegalovirus exposure and HLA in healthy donors. This clone came up once. Antigen: not known. In the PCR, 60 Vbeta and 13 Jbeta primers were used. Clones were sequenced by immunoSEQ multiplex PCR, and TCRdb holds only the in-frame ones, with some missing. This sample has around 160,000 clones, with approximately 80% found just once. Overall study results and limits: Earlier analysis yielded a pattern in which most TCR beta V segments were productive about 90% or about 30% of the time. A later analysis found common viral pathogens apparently linked to several of the most significant clusters. CMV serostatus was the sole immune exposure data available.

While unrecorded immune exposures were likely, the donors were nominally healthy when sampled. The TCR was taken from a middle-aged man in good health and CMV-seropositive. Sequencing used PBMCs.

The CDR3 DNA reads as TGTGCCAGCAGCCTCAATCTGATGGGACAGGGGCCCTACGAGCAGTACTTC. Its translation: CASSLNLMGQGPYEQYF. The V and J genes are TRBV4-2 and TRBJ2-7; 10 bases line up with TRBD1. With 4 bases clipped from V and 2 bases from J, the junction kept 11 bases outside the gene matches. Germline V CDR1 and CDR2: LGHNA, YNFKEQ. The CDR3 loop spans 17 amino acids.